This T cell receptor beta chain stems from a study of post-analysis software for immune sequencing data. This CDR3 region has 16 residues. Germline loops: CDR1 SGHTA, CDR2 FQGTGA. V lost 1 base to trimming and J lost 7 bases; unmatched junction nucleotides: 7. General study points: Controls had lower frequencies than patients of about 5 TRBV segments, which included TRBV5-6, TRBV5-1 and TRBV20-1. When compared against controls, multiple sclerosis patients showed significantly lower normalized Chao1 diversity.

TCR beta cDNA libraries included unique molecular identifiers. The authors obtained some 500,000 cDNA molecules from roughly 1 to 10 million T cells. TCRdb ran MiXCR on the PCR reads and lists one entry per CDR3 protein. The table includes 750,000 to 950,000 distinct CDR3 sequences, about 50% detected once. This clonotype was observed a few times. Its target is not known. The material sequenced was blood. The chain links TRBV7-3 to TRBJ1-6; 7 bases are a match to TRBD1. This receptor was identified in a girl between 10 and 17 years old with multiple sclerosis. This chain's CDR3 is CASSLKVQGGNSPLHF. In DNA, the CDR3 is TGTGCCAGCAGCTTAAAAGTTCAGGGGGGCAATTCACCCCTCCACTTT.